A selection of T cell receptor beta chains follows, all from one sample in a study of cytomegalovirus exposure and HLA in healthy donors. Sequencing was performed with immunoSEQ multiplex PCR; in TCRdb, only in-frame clones are kept and a portion is missing. Of approximately 190,000 clones listed, about 89% are singletons. The sequencing sample was made of PBMCs. All receptors derive from a man aged 25 to 40 in good health and CMV-seronegative. CDR3s leave out the opening cysteine and the closing phenylalanine or tryptophan. Each record gives: J gene, V gene, CDR3 protein.

J gene: TRBJ2-1; V gene: TRBV9; CDR3 protein: ASSAGGEQF
J gene: TRBJ2-2; V gene: TRBV27; CDR3 protein: ASSSAGGSPGELF
J gene: TRBJ1-4; V gene: TRBV6-5; CDR3 protein: ASSNQNEKLF
J gene: TRBJ2-1; V gene: TRBV6-5; CDR3 protein: ASSATGQGGRSRF
J gene: TRBJ1-5; V gene: TRBV7-9; CDR3 protein: SSSSSFNQPQH
J gene: TRBJ2-1; V gene: TRBV27; CDR3 protein: ASSWASGLTLSYNEQF
J gene: TRBJ2-1; V gene: TRBV9; CDR3 protein: ASSVELAGYNEQF
J gene: TRBJ1-2; V gene: TRBV6-5; CDR3 protein: ASTGGRIYGYT
J gene: TRBJ2-5; V gene: TRBV9; CDR3 protein: ASTPSITGGHETQY
J gene: TRBJ1-2; V gene: TRBV7-2; CDR3 protein: ASSPRLLYGYT
J gene: TRBJ1-2; V gene: TRBV10-1; CDR3 protein: ASHLWPGNFGGYT
J gene: TRBJ2-5; V gene: TRBV18; CDR3 protein: ASSPRQAGETQY
J gene: NA; V gene: TRBV14; CDR3 protein: ASSQGYEQY
J gene: TRBJ2-1; V gene: TRBV11-2; CDR3 protein: ASSLSGSSYNEQF
J gene: TRBJ2-7; V gene: TRBV10-3; CDR3 protein: AISDLGQGAYEQY
J gene: TRBJ2-3; V gene: TRBV28; CDR3 protein: ASSFVTASGKVDTQY
J gene: TRBJ2-4; V gene: TRBV9; CDR3 protein: ASSGALAGGGRAKNIQY
J gene: TRBJ2-6; V gene: TRBV27; CDR3 protein: ASSLYRRAGANVLT
J gene: TRBJ1-2; V gene: TRBV14; CDR3 protein: ASSPEANYGYT
J gene: TRBJ2-2; V gene: TRBV6-5; CDR3 protein: ASTSTANTGELF
J gene: TRBJ2-1; V gene: TRBV4-1; CDR3 protein: ASSPLASGSYNEQF
J gene: TRBJ1-3; V gene: TRBV28; CDR3 protein: ASSVFRGRGTIY
J gene: TRBJ2-5; V gene: TRBV27; CDR3 protein: ASSSPGETQY
J gene: TRBJ1-6; V gene: TRBV4-2; CDR3 protein: ASSQYRGTHSPLH
J gene: TRBJ1-2; V gene: TRBV7-2; CDR3 protein: ASSYNNYGYT
J gene: TRBJ1-3; V gene: TRBV27; CDR3 protein: ASYFGNTIY
J gene: TRBJ2-7; V gene: TRBV4-1; CDR3 protein: ASSPAGGTAYEQY